One sample yielded the 4 T cell receptor beta chains listed below, sequenced in a study of PD-1 blockade in classical Hodgkin lymphoma. Assay used: immunoSEQ multiplex PCR; TCRdb lists only in-frame clones, some missing. Of about 6,400 clones in the sample, around 84% were seen once. Every one of the patients relapsed after autologous stem cell transplantation (brentuximab vedotin exposure was variable). By magnetic negative selection, CD4+ T cells were purified from thawed PBMCs. This material consisted of CD4+ T cells from blood, taken at baseline. Receptors were obtained from a human donor with classical Hodgkin lymphoma.

The chain recombines TRBV18 with TRBJ2-2, with 9 bases lining up with TRBD1. Germline loops: CDR1 KGHSH, CDR2 LQKENI. There are 15 residues in the CDR3. With 1 base clipped from V and 6 bases from J, the junction kept 3 bases outside the gene matches. As DNA, the CDR3 is TGTGCCAGCTCACCACTACAGGGGGCCGCCGGGGAGCTGTTTTTT. This codes for CASSPLQGAAGELFF.

The sample holds a few counts of this clone. V gene TRBV28 combines with J gene TRBJ1-2, with no clear D. This CDR3 has 15 amino acids. Trimming left V 7 bases short and J 4 bases short, with 19 bases between. Germline V gene lookup returns CDR1 MDHEN and CDR2 SYDVKM. The CDR3 region is CASTDTAVGSYGYTF. CDR3 coding DNA: TGTGCCAGCACTGACACCGCGGTCGGGTCCTATGGCTACACCTTC.

The J gene is TRBJ1-2, the V gene TRBV4-2, with D tentatively TRBD1 (5 bases). CDR1 LGHNA and CDR2 YNFKEQ come from the germline V gene. The CDR3 extends over 14 amino acids. V lost 0 bases and J 4 bases, leaving 9 bases between the germline ends. The CDR3 DNA is TGTGCCAGCAGCCAAGAGGGGGGGAGCTATGGCTACACCTTC. Protein sequence: CASSQEGGSYGYTF.

The gene calls are TRBV28 and TRBJ1-4, with a possible D match to TRBD1 (5 bases). Germline V gives CDR1 MDHEN, CDR2 SYDVKM. This CDR3 spans 14 amino acids. V lost 8 bases, J lost 11 bases, and 21 bases lay in between. CDR3 region: CASGSQWGGSKLFF. CDR3 nucleotides: TGTGCCAGCGGCTCTCAGTGGGGCGGGTCTAAACTGTTTTTT.